This TCR beta chain derives from a study of T cells in localized non-small cell lung cancer. Notes on the study in general: Heterogeneity within the tumor remains possible, as just one region underwent sequencing. Uninvolved adjacent lung showed peak T cell clonality, exceeding tumor. Longer survival (overall) was linked to higher T cell density in blood. Among the top 100 tumor clones, a median about 57 appeared in adjacent lung.

In the case of this clone: Its antigen is still unknown.

Trimming took 3 bases from V and 7 from J; bases not matched to a gene: 6. Per germline, CDR1 LNHDA and CDR2 SQIVND (reference sequence). The CDR3 extends over 15 amino acids. Clones were sequenced by immunoSEQ multiplex PCR, and TCRdb holds only the in-frame ones, with some missing. The data contain over a thousand clones, over 20% of them seen just once; the ten biggest clones take up around an eighth. Sequencing was performed on normal lung tissue next to the tumor, taken before any cancer treatment. This clonotype originated in a man aged 40 to 75 with stage II lung adenocarcinoma. The chain joins TRBV19 to TRBJ2-1, with TRBD2 identical over 10 bases. CDR3: CASSIRVAGGNEQFF. Written as DNA, the CDR3 is TGTGCCAGTAGTATTCGGGTAGCGGGAGGTAATGAGCAGTTCTTC.